This TCR beta chain stems from a study of shared clonotypes between healthy human individuals. The study drew its donors from healthy HIV-negative adults without recent acute infections or vaccinations. For this clone: As yet, its antigen is unknown.

Sequencing was performed with immunoSEQ multiplex PCR; in TCRdb, only in-frame clones are kept and a portion is missing. The data contain about 1.1 million clones, 75% to 85% of them singletons. Study findings and constraints: Sample collection involved blood only; tissue repertoires are likely different. Naive subsets tended to show greater estimated richness than memory subsets.

V lost 0 bases to trimming and J lost 4 bases; unmatched junction nucleotides: 4. The CDR3 has 15 residues. Germline CDR1 LGHNA, CDR2 YNFKEQ. Sequenced: memory CD4+ T cells from PBMCs. Subset noted: CD45RA-negative fraction. The receptor comes from a man younger than 35 in good health. Some clones in this sample may be carry-over from other donors' samples. The rearrangement uses TRBV4-2 and TRBJ2-7; 9 bases agree with TRBD1. The CDR3 nucleotides are TGTGCCAGCAGCCAAGAACAGGGGGCGAATTACGAGCAGTACTTC. The encoded protein is CASSQEQGANYEQYF.